This TCR beta chain comes out of a study of kidney transplant recipient with SARS-CoV-2 infection. This CDR3 contains 13 residues. Trimming shortened V by 5 bases and J by 4 bases, and 9 bases separated the two germline ends. The V gene's germline CDR1 is SGHTA and CDR2 FQGNSA. TCRdb processed the reads anew with MiXCR; each CDR3 protein has one entry. The sample holds 200,000 to 250,000 distinct CDR3 sequences, more than 25% seen once. This clonotype was observed many times. This chain connects TRBV7-2 to TRBJ1-5; D not certain. Here the sequenced sample was a blood sample, taken at baseline and around day 110 from a kidney transplant recipient. The clonotype comes from a male patient between 25 and 39 years old who had COVID-19 and was a kidney transplant recipient. Part of the T cell pool may stem from the graft donor. The CDR3 loop reads CASSPAPNQPQHF. For the CDR3, the DNA is TGTGCCAGCAGCCCAGCCCCAAATCAGCCCCAGCATTTT.